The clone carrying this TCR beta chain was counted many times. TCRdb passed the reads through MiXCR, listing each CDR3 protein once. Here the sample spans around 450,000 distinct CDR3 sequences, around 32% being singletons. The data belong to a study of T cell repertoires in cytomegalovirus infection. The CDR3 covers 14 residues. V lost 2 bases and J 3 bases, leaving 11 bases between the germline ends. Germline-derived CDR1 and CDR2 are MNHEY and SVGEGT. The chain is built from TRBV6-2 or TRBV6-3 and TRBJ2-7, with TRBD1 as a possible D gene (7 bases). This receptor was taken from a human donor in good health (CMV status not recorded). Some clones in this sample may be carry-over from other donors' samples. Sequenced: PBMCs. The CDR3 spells CASSYGGTVYEQYF. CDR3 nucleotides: TGTGCCAGCAGTTACGGAGGGACAGTCTACGAGCAGTACTTC.